The subject of this entry is one T cell receptor (beta chain). The specificity of this receptor is unknown. It has no much larger one-base neighbor in the sample; base qualities were not kept. These data originate in a study of cytomegalovirus exposure and HLA in healthy donors (dated by TCRdb to 2015 to 2018). With regard to the full study: An earlier analysis of under 600 of the donors reported 250 to 300 Gb of sequence data and 100 million to 140 million unique TCR beta sequences from about 179 million T cells. Every discovery cohort repertoire had been produced on one sequencing platform. The aim of the study was to test whether cataloging public T cell receptors could identify signatures of past pathogen exposure. An earlier analysis of 587 of the donors used high-throughput TCR beta sequencing to judge whether each TCR beta V gene segment behaved as functional or pseudogenic. Roughly 300 gigabases of sequencing data and approximately 85 million unique TCR sequences were included in an early release covering around 650 HLA-typed donors. A separate validation cohort of 90 to 150 different subjects was used in addition to the 666-subject first cohort. HLA typing covered class I and class II loci at four-digit resolution. Of the 300 to 500 genotyped donors, roughly 76% were placed in the genetic ancestry cluster associated with self-reported Caucasian donors. Donor age, sex, ethnicity and CMV serostatus were compiled together with the repertoire data. A later analysis re-examined previously published TCR beta repertoires from just over 650 donors and added high-resolution HLA genotyping to investigate patterns of TCR occurrence. Genome-wide SNP genotypes for about 65% of the roughly 670 donors were used in a later genetic analysis, which treated that subset as a discovery cohort. Because of strong linkage in the cohort, four or five DR-DQ haplotypes were treated as single units for association and clustering. To predict cytomegalovirus infection status, the study brought together high-throughput TCR immunosequencing, statistical association of individual TCRs with disease status, and machine learning. Typing coverage differed by locus: A, B, C, DRB1 and DQB1 were typed in roughly 620-630 donors, DQA1 in around 500, DPA1 in some 600, and DPB1 in around 490. Among approximately 370 genotyped donors of the cohort, an average of approximately 240,000 unique TCR beta nucleotide sequences was sequenced per donor, of which about 19% were non-productive. The study profiled the T cell repertoires of 500 to 800 subjects by immunosequencing and related them to cytomegalovirus serostatus. The later analysis used no new phenotypic data to find candidate immune exposures, relying instead on TCR beta sequences and their occurrence across donors. Points the paper makes about the study in general: A group of highly shared sequence variants was considered likely to be a technical artifact of the sequencing pipeline. In a later genetic analysis, fewer N-insertions in productive TCRs were reported among donors in an Asian-associated ancestry cluster than the approximately 710-donor mean. In a later analysis, TCR association rates were found to vary across HLA loci, with the most associated TCRs seen for DRB1 alleles and the fewest for HLA-C alleles. Roughly uniform sequencing depth across donors was assumed in presence/absence analyses, although this assumption may not hold. For the cohort, immune exposure information was limited to CMV serostatus. In a later analysis, most CMV-associated TCR beta chains were found to appear HLA-restricted, with HLA associations seemingly driven largely by CMV exposure. According to a later analysis, parvovirus B19, influenza, CMV and Epstein-Barr virus appeared linked to several top co-occurrence clusters. Cytomegalovirus status was reported to be diagnosed by the classifier with high specificity and sensitivity in both the original and validation cohorts. When HLA alleles, especially DR and DQ, strongly co-occurred, TCR associations were difficult to assign to individual alleles. Because counts were too low, roughly 17 rarely observed V segments, including chromosome 9 orphons, were left out of the earlier analysis of over 550 of the donors. In an earlier analysis of some 540 of the donors, most TCR beta V segments appeared in productive rearrangements about 90% or about 30% of the time, broadly matching IMGT annotations. At a false discovery rate of 0.05, a later analysis linked 16,000 or so TCR beta sequences to specific HLA alleles. In a later analysis, HLA-associated TCR beta chains showed more clonal expansion and lower generation probabilities than non-associated chains that were equally common. Linkage disequilibrium might explain the correlated functional status among segregating V segments, but an unknown experimental factor could not be excluded. In the study, some 160 TCR beta chains were listed as associated with cytomegalovirus. It was suggested by the authors that the approach could potentially be generalized to other disease states and immunological phenotypes. The 87-base-pair reads could not distinguish some IMGT-functional V segments, including TRBV6-2 and TRBV6-3, so those segments were excluded. Most TCR sequences were seen in very few donors, while some public TCRs were found in many individuals. Because some donors lacked HLA typing at each locus, the association tests relied only on the typed subset. V-gene and J-gene trimming of TCR beta chains was associated with a missense DCLRE1C variant in a later genetic analysis, and the association was replicated in an independent cohort. A few of the identified cytomegalovirus-associated TCR beta chains were confirmed in vitro to be specific for cytomegalovirus antigens. A further reported finding was that TCR beta sequences accurately predicted the HLA-A and HLA-B alleles for most subjects in the first cohort. This cohort had only TCR beta chains sequenced, and the lack of alpha or paired-chain data limited which features could be detected.

In total, just over 650 healthy bone marrow donors made up the cohort. At the time of sampling, every cohort member was nominally healthy, though immune exposures that went unrecorded were likely present. The donor was CMV seropositive and was included in the group of some 290 seropositive cohort members. Each donor provided a peripheral blood sample, and peripheral blood mononuclear cells were used for TCR beta sequencing. Genomic DNA was extracted from the blood cell samples with the Qiagen DNeasy Blood Extraction Kit. Libraries were prepared through the immunoSEQ multiplex PCR assay. A mixture of 60 forward primers for TCR Vbeta segments and 13 reverse primers for TCR Jbeta segments was used in the multiplex PCR. The CDR3 region of rearranged TCR beta genes was amplified from genomic DNA with a multiplex PCR assay. The Illumina HiSeq System was used to sequence the amplified TCR beta libraries as 87-base-pair reads. In the original analysis: In a later analysis, 70 million to 95 million unique TCR beta chains were counted across the roughly 670 repertoires, and around 11 million of these chains were shared by at least two donors. Raw reads were error-corrected and collapsed into unique sequences with a nearest-neighbor algorithm that merged closely related sequences to remove PCR and sequencing errors. V, D and J gene segments were assigned by aligning CDR3 sequences to IMGT reference sequences. For a sequence to be retained, at least a six-nucleotide match to both a V gene segment and a J gene segment was required. Rearrangements were classified as productive when the CDR3 lacked stop codons and remained in frame with V and J, and all other rearrangements were classified as non-productive. CDR3 was defined according to IMGT convention as the region running from the second conserved V-encoded cysteine to the conserved J-encoded phenylalanine. In an earlier analysis of just under 600 of the donors, sequences lacking an unambiguous match to a single V gene segment were excluded. In an earlier analysis of 450 to 750 of the donors, a V segment was called functional when productive rearrangements were above 56.7%, and segregating when the standard deviation between donors exceeded 5%. To diagnose cytomegalovirus status from the catalog of TCR beta chain sequences, a statistical classification framework was built. In a later analysis, TCR nucleotide sequences were compared against IMGT/GENE-DB human TR gene sequences so that V and J genes could be assigned. Using the TCRdist pipeline, a later analysis assigned CDR3 sequences along with most-parsimonious VDJ recombination scenarios. In a later analysis, every TCR beta chain was defined by the combination of its CDR3 amino acid sequence and its V-gene family, and reads without a unique V-gene family were dropped. In a later analysis, fewer than 650 highly shared, low-generation-probability nucleotide sequences were removed to address suspected cross-contamination and a sequencing artifact. In a later analysis, a clonal expansion index was calculated for each public chain from normalized within-repertoire ranks of inferred template counts. In a later analysis, generation probabilities were computed using a VDJ recombination model fitted to out-of-frame rearrangements, and the results were checked against IGoR. A later analysis scored TCR-TCR, TCR-HLA and TCR-CMV co-occurrence with hypergeometric tests, applying a repertoire-size bias correction to TCR pairs. False discovery rates were estimated in a later analysis by permuting HLA or CMV assignments 20 times. In a later analysis, co-occurring TCRs were grouped using DBSCAN, and TCRdist sequence similarity was added for clustering within HLA-allele-positive subsets. Repertoires with fewer than 30,000 or more than 120,000 public chains, plus five repertoires with anomalous nucleotide sharing, were excluded from co-occurrence clustering. Held by TCRdb, this immuneACCESS table contains in-frame sequences only and omits some clones. Under half of the omission traces to an unresolved V gene where checked; the cause of the rest is unknown. That table gives V, J and clone size, and the DNA gave D and trimming. The sample data list 60,000 or so clones, and roughly 70% of these were observed just once. Roughly 25% of the sample belongs to the ten largest clones.

Taken from the germline V gene (reference sequence), the CDR1 and CDR2 loops are MNHEY and SMNVEV. The CDR3 sequence holds 14 residues, the cysteine and phenylalanine included. The entry retains the CDR3 DNA only, 42 bases that are in frame from base 1. Between the V and J ends, shortened by 6 bases and 4 bases respectively, the junction contains 13 bases. This TCR was sampled from a man between 45 and 60 years old in good health and CMV-seropositive. The sample was PBMCs. The chain links TRBV27 with TRBJ2-1; a weak D assignment points to TRBD1 (6 bases agree). The nucleotide sequence is given as TGTGCCAGCAGCCGCACGACAGGTTACAATGAGCAGTTCTTC. Translated, this is CASSRTTGYNEQFF.